Below, 27 T cell receptor beta chains from the same sample are listed, as sequenced in a study of shared clonotypes between healthy human individuals. The assay was immunoSEQ multiplex PCR, and TCRdb's table has in-frame clones only and misses some. This sample carries some 490,000 clones, around 85% of them seen once, and the ten largest clones take roughly 13%. Sequencing was performed on PBMCs. Receptors were obtained from a woman in her thirties or forties in good health. Some clones in this sample may be carry-over from other donors' samples.

The chain carries TRBV7-9 and TRBJ2-7; 7 bases match TRBD1. V shed 0 bases and J 7 bases; nucleotides not matched to a gene: 6. Germline loops: CDR1 SEHNR, CDR2 FQNEAQ (reference sequence). The CDR3 contains 14 residues. The CDR3 nucleotides read TGTGCCAGCAGCTTAGCAGGGGGCGTGGGGGAGCAGTACTTC. Amino acid sequence: CASSLAGGVGEQYF.

This chain connects TRBV18 to TRBJ2-7; D ambiguous. This CDR3 is built from 13 residues. V shed 5 bases and J shed 2 bases, with 10 bases lying between them. Germline lookup yields CDR1 KGHSH and CDR2 LQKENI. This chain's CDR3 is CASSFAETYEQYF. Written as DNA, the CDR3 is TGTGCCAGCTCATTTGCAGAAACCTACGAGCAGTACTTC.

The V call is TRBV13, the J call TRBJ1-1; no definite D call. CDR3 length equals 13 residues. Germline lookup yields CDR1 PRHDT and CDR2 FYEKMQ (reference sequence). Trimming left V 5 bases short and J 3 bases short, with 10 bases between. CDR3 sequence: CASSPYRDTEAFF. As DNA, the CDR3 is TGTGCCAGCAGCCCTTATAGGGACACTGAAGCTTTCTTT. The whole variable domain, filled in from reference TRBV13 and TRBJ1-1, reads AAGVIQSPRHLIKEKRETATLKCYPIPRHDTVYWYQQGPGQDPQFLISFYEKMQSDKGSIPDRFSAQQFSDYHSELNMSSLELGDSALYFCASSPYRDTEAFFGQGTRLTVV.

V usage is TRBV9 and J usage is TRBJ2-1, with TRBD1 matching 10 bases. The junction had 6 bases not matched to a gene; V was cut back by 3 bases and J by 6 bases. In germline, CDR1 is SGDLS, CDR2 YYNGEE. This CDR3 contains 15 residues. The CDR3 sequence is CASSARRTGGNEQFF. The CDR3 DNA follows: TGTGCCAGCAGCGCGAGAAGGACAGGGGGCAATGAGCAGTTCTTC.

For this clone: Other DNA sequences within the sample encode an identical CDR3. The J gene is TRBJ1-5, the V gene TRBV28; D not certain. There are 14 residues in the CDR3. Germline lookup yields CDR1 MDHEN and CDR2 SYDVKM. Trimming cost V 5 bases and J 0 bases, with 8 bases left between them. The CDR3 loop reads CASSPLNSNQPQHF. CDR3 nucleotide sequence: TGTGCCAGCAGTCCCCTTAATAGCAATCAGCCCCAGCATTTT. Looking up the rest from reference TRBV28 and TRBJ1-5 gives the full variable domain: DVKVTQSSRYLVKRTGEKVFLECVQDMDHENMFWYRQDPGLGLRLIYFSYDVKMKEKGDIPEGYSVSREKKERFSLILESASTNQTSMYLCASSPLNSNQPQHFGDGTRLSIL.

This clone was detected ten times or more. The genes are TRBV5-1 and TRBJ2-1, with D tentatively TRBD2 (5 bases). CDR1 SGHRS and CDR2 YFSETQ come from the germline V gene. V lost 4 bases and J 7 bases, leaving 21 bases between the germline ends. This CDR3 comprises 16 residues. The DNA of the CDR3 is TGCGCCAGCAGCCCGTTCCTCAGCGGAACCGGTAATGAGCAGTTCTTC. This gives the protein CASSPFLSGTGNEQFF.

A remark on this clone: A far larger clone is just one base off, so this is likely a read error. This chain connects TRBV30 to TRBJ2-5; 7 bases are shared with TRBD2. Germline CDR1 and CDR2: GTSNPN and SVGIG (reference sequence). The ends lost 4 bases at V and 3 bases at J; junction bases unmatched: 14. The length of the CDR3 is 16 residues. The CDR3 DNA follows: TGTGCCTGGAAGACGGCTCGCCTAGCGGCCAAAGAGACCCAGTACTTC. Protein: CAWKTARLAAKETQYF.

The chain carries TRBV19 and TRBJ1-5; TRBD1 agrees at 7 bases. The CDR3 has 16 residues. CDR1 LNHDA and CDR2 SQIVND come from the germline V gene (reference sequence). V was pared by 3 bases and J by 5 bases, with 10 bases of the junction left unmatched. The CDR3 here is CASSIQSTGPYQPQHF. The CDR3 DNA follows: TGTGCCAGTAGTATCCAATCGACAGGGCCTTATCAGCCCCAGCATTTT.

The chain carries TRBV28 and TRBJ1-3; D is undetermined. The germline V gene encodes CDR1 MDHEN and CDR2 SYDVKM. The CDR3 extends over 15 amino acids. The V end lost 2 bases, the J end lost 0 bases, and 8 bases lay between the germline ends. Here the CDR3 reads CASSLEWNSGNTIYF. CDR3 nucleotides: TGTGCCAGCAGTTTAGAATGGAACTCTGGAAACACCATATATTTT. Supplemented by reference TRBV28 and TRBJ1-3, the full variable domain reads DVKVTQSSRYLVKRTGEKVFLECVQDMDHENMFWYRQDPGLGLRLIYFSYDVKMKEKGDIPEGYSVSREKKERFSLILESASTNQTSMYLCASSLEWNSGNTIYFGEGSWLTVV.

This chain uses TRBV29-1 with TRBJ2-5; 10 nucleotides match TRBD1. Germline V gene sequence: CDR1 SQVTM, CDR2 ANQGSEA. The CDR3 has 13 residues. Unmatched junction bases numbered 7, after V lost 8 bases and J lost 4 bases. CDR3 nucleotide sequence: TGCAGCTACAGGACAGGGGGGGGAGAGACCCAGTACTTC. Amino acids: CSYRTGGGETQYF.

This clone was recorded once. The rearrangement links TRBV6-1 to TRBJ2-7, with 11 bases fitting TRBD2. The ends lost 6 bases at V and 3 bases at J; junction bases unmatched: 1. CDR3 length: 13 residues. The germline V gene has CDR1 MNHNS and CDR2 SASEGT. CDR3 in DNA: TGTGCCAGCAGGACTAGCGGGATCTACGAGCAGTACTTC. The encoded protein is CASRTSGIYEQYF.

The V call is TRBV5-1, the J call TRBJ1-1, with 10 nucleotides matching TRBD1. The length of the CDR3 is 16 residues. V shed 0 bases, J shed 4 bases, and the junction held 6 bases outside the gene matches. Germline V lookup: CDR1 SGHRS, CDR2 YFSETQ. The CDR3 region is CASSLGQGAVGTEAFF. Written as DNA, the CDR3 is TGCGCCAGCAGCTTGGGACAGGGGGCTGTGGGCACTGAAGCTTTCTTT. Drawing the rest from reference TRBV5-1 and TRBJ1-1, the complete variable domain is KAGVTQTPRYLIKTRGQQVTLSCSPISGHRSVSWYQQTPGQGLQFLFEYFSETQRNKGNFPGRFSGRQFSNSRSEMNVSTLELGDSALYLCASSLGQGAVGTEAFFGQGTRLTVV.

The chain couples TRBV11-3 to TRBJ1-1; possible D gene TRBD1, 5 bases. The CDR3 length is 17 residues. V was shortened by 0 bases and J by 1 base, with 15 bases between the two germline ends. Germline values: CDR1 SGHNT, CDR2 YENEEA. The CDR3 sequence is CASSLEGAGQRNTEAFF. DNA of the CDR3: TGTGCCAGCAGCTTAGAAGGGGCCGGACAAAGGAACACTGAAGCTTTCTTT.

This clone was recorded a few times. The chain couples TRBV18 to TRBJ2-2; possibly TRBD2 for D (6 bases). The germline V gene has CDR1 KGHSH and CDR2 LQKENI. Deletions cut 3 bases from V and 4 bases from J, with 18 bases between. This CDR3 is 17 amino acids long. The CDR3 DNA is TGTGCCAGCTCACCCCCTGGGGGACTCTCCTCCACCGGGGAGCTGTTTTTT. Residues: CASSPPGGLSSTGELFF.

Ten or more counts support this clone. The chain uses TRBV7-3 and TRBJ2-5; no reliable D call. The end of the DNA fits TRBJ2-7 better, so the J call may be wrong. CDR3 length equals 15 residues. The germline CDR1 and CDR2 sequences are SGHTA and FQGTGA. The DNA of the CDR3 is TGTGCCAGCAGTTTCCTCCGCTACTCACCCTACGAGCAGTACTTC. Amino acid sequence: CASSFLRYSPYEQYF.

The chain has TRBV4-2 and TRBJ2-7; D not resolved. Trimming cost V 4 bases and J 0 bases, with 13 bases left between them. The CDR3 is 15 residues long. CDR1 is LGHNA, CDR2 YNFKEQ, per germline. In DNA, the CDR3 is TGTGCCAGCAGCCCAGCGTACCAGAGCTCCTACGAGCAGTACTTC. The encoded protein is CASSPAYQSSYEQYF.

V usage is TRBV6-1 and J usage is TRBJ1-2; D ambiguous. The CDR3 length is 13 residues. Per germline, CDR1 MNHNS and CDR2 SASEGT. Trimming took off 0 bases at V and 5 bases at J, with 7 bases between the two ends. The CDR3 loop reads CASSEAGGYGYTF. CDR3 bases: TGTGCCAGCAGTGAAGCGGGAGGGTATGGCTACACCTTC.

This clone occurred once. The chain couples TRBV5-1 to TRBJ2-7; D unresolved. Germline V gene sequence: CDR1 SGHRS, CDR2 YFSETQ. V shed 4 bases and J shed 2 bases, with 10 bases lying between them. CDR3 length: 13 residues. The CDR3 nucleotides are TGCGCCAGCAGCAACCCCCCCACCTACGAGCAGTACTTC. Its translation is CASSNPPTYEQYF.

This clone was counted once. The rearrangement uses TRBV19 and TRBJ2-2; D might be TRBD1 (5 bases). This CDR3 contains 13 residues. V lost 7 bases and J lost 7, with 13 bases in between. Germline loops: CDR1 LNHDA, CDR2 SQIVND (reference sequence). CDR3 bases: TGTGCCAGTAACCCGACAGAGATCGGGGAGCTGTTTTTT. It encodes CASNPTEIGELFF.

This rearrangement joins TRBV2 to TRBJ1-1, with D hard to call. CDR1 is SNHLY and CDR2 is FYNNEI in the germline V gene. CDR3 length: 13 residues. Trimming removed 3 bases from V and 1 base from J, with 6 bases in between. As DNA, the CDR3 is TGTGCCAGCAGTGACTCGGGGAACACTGAAGCTTTCTTT. It translates to CASSDSGNTEAFF.

In this sample, this clone turned up a few times. The chain employs TRBV28 and TRBJ2-5; 14 bases align to TRBD2. The J call is uncertain, as TRBJ2-7 better fits the DNA end. In germline, CDR1 is MDHEN, CDR2 SYDVKM. This CDR3 is built from 15 residues. CDR3 amino acids: CATMGTSGSLHEQYF. As DNA, the CDR3 is TGTGCCACCATGGGGACTAGCGGGAGTCTCCACGAGCAGTACTTC.

As regards this clone: A far larger clone lies a single base away; this is likely a read error. As the CDR3 is not closed by the conserved phenylalanine or tryptophan, this likely results from a read error. The chain joins TRBV7-2 to TRBJ2-7; tentatively, D is TRBD1 or TRBD2 (6 bases each). CDR3 size: 15 residues. Germline loops: CDR1 SGHTA, CDR2 FQGNSA. Trimming shortened V by 5 bases and J by 2 bases, and 16 bases separated the two germline ends. This CDR3 reads CASSREGGGPYEQYS. Written as DNA, the CDR3 is TGTGCCAGCAGCCGTGAGGGGGGAGGCCCCTACGAGCAGTACTCC.

Worth noting for this clone: A far larger clone is off by one base, so a read error is likely. The same CDR3 also results from other DNA sequences found in this sample. This chain joins TRBV5-1 and TRBJ2-3, with D tentatively TRBD1 (5 bases). Germline CDR1 reads SGHRS; CDR2 reads YFSETQ. The CDR3 spans 14 residues. Trimming stripped 7 bases from V and 0 bases from J, with 12 bases between. CDR3 in DNA: TGCGCCAGCTTAAGGGGCGGCAGCACAGATACGCAGTATTTT. Its protein is CASLRGGSTDTQYF.

Points on this clone: A far larger clone is off by one base, so a read error is likely. This specimen includes other DNA sequences encoding the same CDR3. The rearrangement links TRBV11-2 to TRBJ2-5; D could derive from TRBD1 or TRBD2 (5 bases each). Germline V gene data show CDR1 as SGHAT and CDR2 as FQNNGV. V was cut by 9 bases and J by 0 bases, with 17 bases left in between. CDR3 length: 15 residues. The CDR3 is CASSIVGDHQETQYF. CDR3 nucleotides: TGTGCCAGTAGCATAGTGGGGGATCACCAAGAGACCCAGTACTTC.

With respect to this clone: A read error likely explains this, since a far larger clone differs by one base. Other DNA sequences in the sample encode the same CDR3. The V gene is TRBV29-1, the J gene TRBJ1-2; 8 bases match TRBD1. CDR3 length: 14 amino acids. With V trimmed by 6 bases and J by 2 bases, 8 bases remained unmatched. Germline CDR1 and CDR2: SQVTM and ANQGSEA. CDR3: CSVITRTGNYGYTF. CDR3 in DNA: TGCAGCGTCATCACCAGGACAGGGAACTATGGCTACACCTTC.

In DNA form, the CDR3 reads TGTGCCAGCAGTCAGGGCAGGGGAATAGGAGAGACCCAGTACTTC. This encodes CASSQGRGIGETQYF. The chain recombines TRBV2 with TRBJ2-5; weak D call: TRBD1 (6 bases). This CDR3 is 15 amino acids long. In germline, CDR1 is SNHLY, CDR2 FYNNEI. With 5 bases removed from V and 4 bases from J, the gap between germline ends came to 17 bases.

The chain carries TRBV28 and TRBJ2-2; no reliable D call. CDR1 is MDHEN, CDR2 SYDVKM, per germline. The V and J ends lost 8 bases and 3 bases respectively, with 7 bases between them. The CDR3 spans 12 residues. CDR3 loop: CASEAHTGELFF. The CDR3 DNA reads as TGTGCCAGCGAGGCCCACACCGGGGAGCTGTTTTTT.